A selection of T cell receptor beta chains follows, all from one sample in a study of T-cell reconstitution after alpha-beta-depleted transplantation in children. TCRdb reprocessed the PCR reads with MiXCR, giving one entry per CDR3 protein. The data contain 200,000 to 300,000 distinct CDR3 sequences, about 25% of them seen just once; the ten biggest clones take up approximately 2.5%. Sequencing used PBMCs, obtained before TCRalphabeta/CD19-depleted stem cell transplant. Receptor source: a girl aged 2 to 10 with Fanconi anemia, due to receive a stem cell transplant. The CDR3 runs from the conserved cysteine through the conserved F or W. The D gene is left open where the match is weak. The size of a clone is reported for some rows only, either as once, few or many, or as a class for expanded clones.

length: 16; J: TRBJ2-3; size: many; V: TRBV12-3/TRBV12-4; D: .; DNA: TGTGCCAGCAGTTTCGGGCTATTCAACAGCACAGATACGCAGTATTTT; CDR3: CASSFGLFNSTDTQYF
length: 14; J: TRBJ2-2; size: many; V: TRBV28; D: TRBD1; DNA: TGTGCCAGCAGACGGACAGGGGCAAGCGGGGAGCTGTTTTTT; CDR3: CASRRTGASGELFF
length: 16; J: TRBJ2-7; size: few; V: TRBV24-1; D: TRBD2; DNA: TGTGCCACCAGTGATCCGAGCGGGAGTACTATCTACGAGCAGTACTTC; CDR3: CATSDPSGSTIYEQYF
length: 15; J: TRBJ2-1; size: .; V: TRBV4-1; D: TRBD1; DNA: TGCGCCAGCAGCCACTGGGGACAGGGCAGTAATGAGCAGTTCTTC; CDR3: CASSHWGQGSNEQFF
length: 14; J: TRBJ2-7; size: .; V: TRBV14; D: .; DNA: TGTGCCAGCAGCCAAGCACAGGGAGTCTACGAGCAGTACTTC; CDR3: CASSQAQGVYEQYF
length: 14; J: TRBJ1-1; size: .; V: TRBV28; D: .; DNA: TGTGCCATCGGCCCCGGCCGGTGGGGGACTGAAGCTTTCTTT; CDR3: CAIGPGRWGTEAFF
length: 17; J: TRBJ2-3; size: few; V: TRBV21-1; D: .; DNA: TGTGCCAGCAGCAAAGTCCGGACCCCACAGCGGGTCGGTACGCAGTATTTT; CDR3: CASSKVRTPQRVGTQYF
length: 11; J: TRBJ1-4; size: many; V: TRBV6-5; D: .; DNA: TGTGCCAGCAGTTACGGGGAAAAACTGTTTTTT; CDR3: CASSYGEKLFF
length: 13; J: TRBJ2-5; size: many; V: TRBV12-3/TRBV12-4; D: .; DNA: TGTGCCAGCAGTGGACGGTTACAAGAGACCCAGTACTTC; CDR3: CASSGRLQETQYF
length: 14; J: TRBJ2-1; size: few; V: TRBV20-1; D: .; DNA: TGCAGTGCTTCAGGCAGCTTACCCTACAATGAGCAGTTCTTC; CDR3: CSASGSLPYNEQFF
length: 13; J: TRBJ2-7; size: .; V: TRBV28; D: .; DNA: TGTGCCAGCAGGACCCCCGGTGCCTACGAGCAGTACTTC; CDR3: CASRTPGAYEQYF
length: 16; J: TRBJ2-5; size: .; V: TRBV7-2; D: TRBD2; DNA: TGTGCCAGCAGCGTCGGGACTAGCGTGCTACAAGAGACCCAGTACTTC; CDR3: CASSVGTSVLQETQYF
length: 13; J: TRBJ2-1; size: once; V: TRBV20-1; D: .; DNA: TGCAGTGCCAGAGTAAACTCAAGGGGTGAGCAGTTCTTC; CDR3: CSARVNSRGEQFF
length: 12; J: TRBJ1-1; size: many; V: TRBV10-3; D: .; DNA: TGTGCCATCAGTGAAAGAAACACTGAAGCTTTCTTT; CDR3: CAISERNTEAFF
length: 12; J: TRBJ2-1; size: many; V: TRBV20-1; D: .; DNA: TGCAGTGCTACTAGCGCATACAATGAGCAGTTCTTC; CDR3: CSATSAYNEQFF
length: 13; J: TRBJ2-1; size: many; V: TRBV20-1; D: .; DNA: TGCAGTGCTAGCCGTGTTAGCTACAATGAGCAGTTCTTC; CDR3: CSASRVSYNEQFF
length: 15; J: TRBJ2-1; size: many; V: TRBV9; D: TRBD2; DNA: TGTGCCAGCAGCGTGTCCGGGACTAGTAACAATGAGCAGTTCTTC; CDR3: CASSVSGTSNNEQFF
length: 14; J: TRBJ2-3; size: .; V: TRBV28; D: .; DNA: TGTGCCAGCAGTTTAGGGGGGCCGGTAGATACGCAGTATTTT; CDR3: CASSLGGPVDTQYF
length: 17; J: TRBJ2-1; size: many; V: TRBV29-1; D: .; DNA: TGCAGCGTTACCCTAGCCCTTACAAAAAGCTCCTACAATGAGCAGTTCTTC; CDR3: CSVTLALTKSSYNEQFF
length: 12; J: TRBJ1-2; size: few; V: TRBV7-9; D: .; DNA: TGTGCCAGCAGCCCTTCCCCCTATGGCTACACCTTC; CDR3: CASSPSPYGYTF
length: 13; J: TRBJ2-7; size: few; V: TRBV20-1; D: TRBD2; DNA: TGCAGTGCTACTGGACTAGCGGACTACGAGCAGTACTTC; CDR3: CSATGLADYEQYF
length: 16; J: TRBJ2-3; size: .; V: TRBV11-2; D: .; DNA: TGTGCCAGCAGCTTAGCAGGGCCCAACCGCGCAGATACGCAGTATTTT; CDR3: CASSLAGPNRADTQYF
length: 17; J: TRBJ2-1; size: few; V: TRBV5-1; D: .; DNA: TGCGCCAGCAGCTTGGGAGTAGGGCGGACCTCCTACAATGAGCAGTTCTTC; CDR3: CASSLGVGRTSYNEQFF
length: 16; J: TRBJ2-7; size: many; V: TRBV5-1; D: TRBD2; DNA: TGCGCCAGCAGCTTGGTGTTCCCGGGAGGGCCCTACGAGCAGTACTTC; CDR3: CASSLVFPGGPYEQYF
length: 15; J: TRBJ2-1; size: many; V: TRBV29-1; D: TRBD2; DNA: TGCAGCGTTGTTCCCCTAGCGGGGGGTAGGGATGAGCAGTTCTTC; CDR3: CSVVPLAGGRDEQFF
length: 13; J: TRBJ1-5; size: .; V: TRBV29-1; D: .; DNA: TGCAGCGTTGGGGGGGGCGGAAATCAGCCCCAGCATTTT; CDR3: CSVGGGGNQPQHF
length: 14; J: TRBJ2-3; size: many; V: TRBV6-5; D: TRBD2; DNA: TGTGCCAGCAGTTACTCGGGACTAGGGGATACGCAGTATTTT; CDR3: CASSYSGLGDTQYF
length: 19; J: TRBJ2-1; size: .; V: TRBV5-1; D: TRBD2; DNA: TGCGCCAGCAGCTTGGTGAGCGGGGGGGTCTCCAGCTCCTACAATGAGCAGTTCTTC; CDR3: CASSLVSGGVSSSYNEQFF
length: 16; J: TRBJ2-7; size: .; V: TRBV12-3/TRBV12-4; D: .; DNA: TGTGCCAGCACCCCGGACGGGGATCCGGTGTCCTACGAGCAGTACTTC; CDR3: CASTPDGDPVSYEQYF
length: 13; J: TRBJ2-5; size: .; V: TRBV29-1; D: .; DNA: TGCAGCGCCGATTCAGACGCCCAAGAGACCCAGTACTTC; CDR3: CSADSDAQETQYF